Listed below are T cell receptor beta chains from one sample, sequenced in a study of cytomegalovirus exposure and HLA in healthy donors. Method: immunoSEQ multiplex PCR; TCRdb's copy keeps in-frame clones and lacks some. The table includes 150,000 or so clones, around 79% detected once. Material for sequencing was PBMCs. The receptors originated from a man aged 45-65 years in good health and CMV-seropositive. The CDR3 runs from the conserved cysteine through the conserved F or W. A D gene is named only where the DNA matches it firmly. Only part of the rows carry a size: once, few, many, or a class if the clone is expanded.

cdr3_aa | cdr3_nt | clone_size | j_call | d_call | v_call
CASSLPVRNTGELFF | TGTGCCAGCTCACTCCCGGTTCGGAACACCGGGGAGCTGTTTTTT | - | TRBJ2-2 | - | TRBV18
CASSLGGGGRYGYTF | TGTGCCAGCAGTTTAGGAGGGGGCGGAAGGTATGGCTACACCTTC | once | TRBJ1-2 | TRBD1 | TRBV28
CASSRQARGAAGSGNTIYF | TGCGCCAGCAGCCGCCAGGCACGGGGGGCAGCGGGTTCTGGAAACACCATATATTTT | - | TRBJ1-3 | - | TRBV4-1
CASSLSGLAGGPGEQFF | TGTGCCAGCAGTTTATCGGGACTAGCGGGGGGGCCGGGTGAGCAGTTCTTC | - | TRBJ2-1 | TRBD2 | TRBV27
CATTKPGHQPNTIYF | TGTGCCACCACAAAACCGGGACATCAGCCAAACACCATATATTTT | - | TRBJ1-3 | - | TRBV15
CASSERHLNTEAFF | TGTGCCAGCAGTGAGAGGCACTTAAACACTGAAGCTTTCTTT | - | TRBJ1-1 | - | TRBV6-1
CASSVVSGGMFPETQYF | TGTGCCAGCAGTGTCGTCTCGGGGGGCATGTTCCCAGAGACCCAGTACTTC | - | TRBJ2-5 | - | TRBV27
CASSQDLGGRRNQPQHF | TGCGCCAGCAGCCAAGATCTCGGGGGGCGCCGCAATCAGCCCCAGCATTTT | - | TRBJ1-5 | - | TRBV4-1
CASSLAVGGAKETQYF | TGCGCCAGCAGCTTGGCCGTCGGGGGGGCTAAAGAGACCCAGTACTTC | - | TRBJ2-5 | TRBD2 | TRBV5-1
CASSGGTGRTDTQYF | TGTGCCAGCAGCGGCGGGACAGGCCGCACAGATACGCAGTATTTT | - | TRBJ2-3 | TRBD1 | TRBV9
CASSQGNTEAFF | TGCGCCAGCAGCCAGGGTAACACTGAAGCTTTCTTT | - | TRBJ1-1 | - | TRBV10-1
CASRAQGMANYGYTF | TGTGCCAGCAGGGCGCAGGGGATGGCTAACTATGGCTACACCTTC | - | TRBJ1-2 | - | TRBV2
CASSQRTGGAGANVLTF | TGTGCCAGCAGCCAAAGGACAGGGGGCGCCGGGGCCAACGTCCTGACTTTC | - | TRBJ2-6 | TRBD1 | TRBV4-2
CASQRGADNEQFF | TGTGCCAGCCAGCGGGGGGCCGACAATGAGCAGTTCTTC | - | TRBJ2-1 | TRBD2 | TRBV11-3
CASSLGTGAGGTDTQYF | TGCGCCAGCAGCTTGGGAACAGGGGCAGGGGGCACAGATACGCAGTATTTT | - | TRBJ2-3 | TRBD1 | TRBV5-1
CASSQLRGSSYEQYF | TGCGCCAGCAGCCAACTTCGCGGTAGCTCCTACGAGCAGTACTTC | - | TRBJ2-7 | - | TRBV4-3
CASSLGGPPGTGGRETQYF | TGCGCCAGCAGCTTGGGGGGGCCCCCCGGGACAGGGGGACGGGAGACCCAGTACTTC | - | TRBJ2-5 | TRBD1 | TRBV5-1
CASSITQGGYGYTF | TGTGCCAGTAGTATCACGCAGGGAGGCTATGGCTACACCTTC | - | TRBJ1-2 | - | TRBV19